The 23 T cell receptor beta chains below were found in one sample sequenced in a study of blood T cells in healthy people across ages. The use of a sample-barcoded 5' primer and a J-beta primer mix characterized a second PCR of roughly 6 to 12 cycles. Each CDR3 protein is one row after TCRdb ran MiXCR on the 5' RACE reads. This sample has hundreds of thousands of distinct CDR3 sequences; around 49% occur once, and the top ten carry under 35%. Sample: blood. The receptors stem from a woman aged 55 to 70 in good health.

This chain links TRBV20-1 with TRBJ1-2, with 9 positions matching TRBD1. Per germline, CDR1 DFQATT and CDR2 SNEGSKA (reference sequence). This CDR3 contains 14 residues. V lost 5 bases and J lost 4; bases outside the gene matches: 8. The CDR3 sequence: CSAVQGASSYGYTF. The CDR3 region has the DNA TGCAGTGCTGTACAGGGGGCGTCCTCCTATGGCTACACCTTC.

In its sample, this clonotype was seen a few times. This may be a read error, as it is one base from a much larger clone. The chain carries TRBV7-8 and TRBJ1-2; D unresolved. The CDR3 is made up of 13 amino acids. CDR1 is SGHVS, CDR2 FQNEAQ, per germline. Here the CDR3 DNA reads TGTGCCAACAGCCGCCCTAACGGTGGTGGCTACACCTTC. Protein product: CANSRPNGGGYTF.

This clonotype was seen a few times. The rearrangement uses TRBV9 and TRBJ2-1, with D tentatively TRBD2 (5 bases). V was trimmed by 6 bases and J by 0 bases, leaving 16 bases between them. The CDR3 is 16 residues long. Germline V lookup: CDR1 SGDLS, CDR2 YYNGEE. The CDR3 nucleotides read TGTGCCAGCACCCGGAGCGGAGACTCCTCCTACAATGAGCAGTTCTTC. Translating gives CASTRSGDSSYNEQFF.

This clonotype was seen a handful of times. The chain carries TRBV5-8 and TRBJ2-6; tentatively, D is TRBD1 (6 bases). The CDR3 sequence is 17 residues long. V gave up 6 bases and J gave up 0 bases, with 16 bases separating them. In germline, CDR1 is SGHTS, CDR2 YDEGEE. Here the CDR3 reads CASTYRVTRSGANVLTF. CDR3 nucleotide sequence: TGTGCCAGCACCTACAGGGTGACTCGCTCTGGGGCCAACGTCCTGACTTTC.

This clonotype was recorded a few times. The rearrangement links TRBV10-3 to TRBJ1-1, with D maybe TRBD1 (5 bases). CDR3 size: 13 residues. From germline, CDR1 is ENHRY and CDR2 SYGVKD. Trimming left V 10 bases short and J 1 base short, with 13 bases between. The CDR3 bases are TGTGCCACCCTGTTTGACAGGAACACTGAAGCTTTCTTT. Amino acid sequence: CATLFDRNTEAFF.

This CDR3 reads CASSQGVAARDEQFF. CDR3 coding DNA: TGCGCCAGCAGCCAAGGGGTAGCGGCCAGGGATGAGCAGTTCTTC. The chain has TRBV4-3 and TRBJ2-1, with D tentatively TRBD2 (6 bases). Trimming took off 1 base at V and 8 bases at J, with 15 bases between the two ends. The CDR3 totals 15 residues. CDR1 is LGHNA and CDR2 is YSLEER in the germline V gene.

This clonotype has more than one count but fewer than ten. V gene TRBV10-3 combines with J gene TRBJ2-7; 14 bases are a match to TRBD2. CDR1 is ENHRY and CDR2 is SYGVKD in the germline V gene. V lost 0 bases, J lost 5 bases, and 6 bases stayed unmatched. The CDR3 is 17 amino acids. In nucleotides, the CDR3 is TGTGCCATCAGTGAGTCGGTGGGGACTAGCGGGAGTCACGAGCAGTACTTC. Translated, it gives CAISESVGTSGSHEQYF.

V is TRBV7-8 and J is TRBJ2-1; TRBD2 agrees at 8 bases. Per germline, CDR1 SGHVS and CDR2 FQNEAQ. The CDR3 runs 14 residues. After removal of 2 bases from V and 6 bases from J, the junction contained 3 bases not matched to a gene. As DNA, the CDR3 is TGTGCCAGCAGCTTAATGGCGGGAGGCAATGAGCAGTTCTTC. This codes for CASSLMAGGNEQFF. Filled out from reference TRBV7-8 and TRBJ2-1, the complete variable domain reads GAGVSQSPRYKVAKRGQDVALRCDPISGHVSLFWYQQALGQGPEFLTYFQNEAQLDKSGLPSDRFFAERPEGSVSTLKIQRTQQEDSAVYLCASSLMAGGNEQFFGPGTRLTVL.

This clonotype was recorded many times. The rearrangement links TRBV7-9 to TRBJ2-7, with TRBD1 matching over 7 bases. This CDR3 has 15 residues. Per the germline V gene, CDR1 is SEHNR and CDR2 is FQNEAQ (reference sequence). The V gene end was trimmed by 1 base and the J gene end by 3 bases; junction bases not matched to a gene: 6. The CDR3 DNA is TGTGCCAGCAGCTTAGATGTACAGGGGAGCTACGAGCAGTACTTC. It translates to CASSLDVQGSYEQYF.

V and J are TRBV27 and TRBJ2-2, with 8 bases that match TRBD1. The CDR3 is 14 residues long. CDR1 and CDR2 from the germline V gene are MNHEY and SMNVEV (reference sequence). V shed 4 bases, J shed 4 bases, and the junction held 2 bases outside the gene matches. The chain's CDR3 is CASSWDRFTGELFF. The CDR3 DNA follows: TGTGCCAGCAGTTGGGACAGGTTCACCGGGGAGCTGTTTTTT.

This clonotype was observed a handful of times. The gene calls are TRBV12-3 or TRBV12-4 and TRBJ2-5; D might be TRBD1 or TRBD2, each matching 6 bases. Trimming shortened V by 0 bases and J by 11 bases, and 19 bases separated the two germline ends. The CDR3 has 15 residues. The CDR3 loop reads CASSLATRQAGEQYF. The DNA of the CDR3 is TGTGCCAGCAGTTTAGCGACTAGACAGGCTGGAGAGCAGTACTTC.

This chain links TRBV7-2 with TRBJ2-7; 8 bases agree with TRBD2. V was pared by 5 bases and J by 4 bases, with 16 bases of the junction left unmatched. The CDR3 spans 17 residues. CDR1 and CDR2 (germline): SGHTA, FQGNSA. The CDR3, as DNA: TGTGCCAGCAGCCGTCAGGTTTCAGCGGGAGTAGGGTACGAGCAGTACTTC. Translated: CASSRQVSAGVGYEQYF.

This clonotype was seen a handful of times. The chain carries TRBV7-2 and TRBJ2-7; weak D call: TRBD2 (6 bases). CDR1 and CDR2 (germline): SGHTA, FQGNSA. The CDR3 consists of 15 residues. Trimming stripped 5 bases from V and 0 bases from J, with 14 bases between. The CDR3 spells CASSPQAEGSYEQYF. For the CDR3, the DNA is TGTGCCAGCAGCCCCCAGGCGGAGGGCTCCTACGAGCAGTACTTC.

The genes are TRBV7-9 and TRBJ2-5; 8 bases match TRBD2. V dropped 5 bases and J dropped 7; count of bases not matched to a gene: 24. CDR3 length equals 19 residues. Germline lookup yields CDR1 SEHNR and CDR2 FQNEAQ (reference sequence). The CDR3 sequence: CASSVRESGLAGGLRTQYF. Written as DNA, the CDR3 is TGTGCCAGCAGCGTGCGGGAATCGGGGCTAGCGGGTGGATTAAGGACCCAGTACTTC.

In this sample, this clonotype turned up a few times. The CDR3 spells CASSPTGAGTEQYF. The CDR3, as DNA: TGTGCCAGCAGTCCGACAGGGGCAGGAACAGAGCAGTACTTC. V is TRBV2 and J is TRBJ2-7; TRBD1 matches at 8 bases. The V segment lost 5 bases and the J segment 7 bases; nucleotides outside the gene matches: 10. Germline V gene data show CDR1 as SNHLY and CDR2 as FYNNEI. There are 14 residues in the CDR3. Together with reference TRBV2 and TRBJ2-7, the CDR3 gives the full variable domain: EPEVTQTPSHQVTQMGQEVILRCVPISNHLYFYWYRQILGQKVEFLVSFYNNEISEKSEIFDDQFSVERPDGSNFTLKIRSTKLEDSAMYFCASSPTGAGTEQYFGPGTRLTVT.

V and J are TRBV9 and TRBJ1-2; D perhaps matches TRBD1 (6 bases). The CDR3 loop spans 13 amino acids. From germline, CDR1 is SGDLS and CDR2 YYNGEE. V shed 5 bases and J shed 4 bases, with 12 bases lying between them. The CDR3 DNA is TGTGCCAGCAGAACCGGAGGGGGCTATGGCTACACCTTC. Translating it yields CASRTGGGYGYTF.

This clonotype was picked up many times. V is TRBV20-1 and J is TRBJ2-5; D may be TRBD2 (5 bases). The CDR3 totals 9 residues. Per germline, CDR1 DFQATT and CDR2 SNEGSKA (reference sequence). CDR3 DNA: TGCAACTGCTTGGGAGAGCAGTACTTC. Its translation: CNCLGEQYF.

This rearrangement joins TRBV20-1 to TRBJ2-1, with 7 bases aligning to TRBD2. Germline CDR1 and CDR2: DFQATT and SNEGSKA (reference sequence). This CDR3 has 16 amino acids. V was pared by 0 bases and J by 4 bases, with 9 bases of the junction left unmatched. In nucleotides, the CDR3 is TGCAGTGCTAGAGATTATTCGCGGGAGAAGTACAATGAGCAGTTCTTC. Its protein product is CSARDYSREKYNEQFF.

This clonotype occurred a few times. The V gene is TRBV6-2 or TRBV6-3, the J gene TRBJ2-1; unclear D gene. The germline gives CDR1 MNHEY, CDR2 SVGEGT. V dropped 5 bases and J dropped 8 bases, with 10 bases sitting between them. The CDR3 sequence is 12 residues long. CDR3 nucleotide sequence: TGTGCCAGCAGTGAACGATTCGATGAGCAGTTCTTC. Translating it yields CASSERFDEQFF.

The genes are TRBV20-1 and TRBJ1-5; TRBD1 might be the D (5 bases). The germline CDR1 and CDR2 sequences are DFQATT and SNEGSKA (reference sequence). Trimming cost V 4 bases and J 0 bases, with 16 bases left between them. The CDR3 loop spans 16 amino acids. CDR3 in DNA: TGCAGTGCTATAAGACGAGGCAGGGATAGCAATCAGCCCCAGCATTTT. Protein product: CSAIRRGRDSNQPQHF.

The chain couples TRBV14 to TRBJ2-7, with D unresolved. V was cut by 0 bases and J by 0 bases, with 15 bases left in between. The CDR3 spans 17 residues. Germline assignment: CDR1 SGHDN and CDR2 FVKESK. In DNA, the CDR3 is TGTGCCAGCAGCCAAGAGCAGAGCGCCTCCTTCTCCTACGAGCAGTACTTC. Protein sequence: CASSQEQSASFSYEQYF.

This chain links TRBV13 with TRBJ1-1; possible D gene TRBD1, 5 bases. Trimming shortened V by 1 base and J by 11 bases, and 11 bases separated the two germline ends. This CDR3 comprises 12 residues. Looked up from germline, CDR1 is PRHDT and CDR2 is FYEKMQ (reference sequence). The CDR3 loop reads CASSLEGWSAFF. CDR3 in DNA: TGTGCCAGCAGCTTAGAGGGGTGGTCGGCTTTCTTT. Supplemented by reference TRBV13 and TRBJ1-1, the full variable domain reads AAGVIQSPRHLIKEKRETATLKCYPIPRHDTVYWYQQGPGQDPQFLISFYEKMQSDKGSIPDRFSAQQFSDYHSELNMSSLELGDSALYFCASSLEGWSAFFGQGTRLTVV.

Comment on this clonotype: A much more abundant neighbour one base away suggests this may be a read error. This rearrangement joins TRBV29-1 to TRBJ2-1; D not certain. In germline, CDR1 is SQVTM, CDR2 ANQGSEA. The V gene lost 8 bases and the J gene lost 5 bases, with 16 bases spanning the gap. The CDR3 totals 13 residues. The CDR3 nucleotides are TGCAGCATTCTCCCCGTTGGAAACAATGAGCAGTTCTTC. The encoded protein is CSILPVGNNEQFF.